One and the same sample provided the 12 T cell receptor beta chains below, sequenced in a study of T-cell reconstitution after alpha-beta-depleted transplantation in children. It was with unique molecular identifiers that the TCRbeta library was prepared. TCRdb recomputed calls from the PCR reads with MiXCR, one row per CDR3 protein. The table shows roughly 500,000 distinct CDR3 sequences, with approximately 30% occurring only once. The sample was PBMCs from the stem cell graft donor, taken from the stem cell graft. These receptors were taken from a human donor who donated a stem cell graft to a child with aplastic anemia.

This chain connects TRBV18 to TRBJ2-1; 8 bases match TRBD2. There are 16 residues in the CDR3. CDR1 and CDR2 from the germline V gene are KGHSH and LQKENI. Unmatched junction bases numbered 12, after V lost 6 bases and J lost 5 bases. The CDR3 coding sequence is TGTGCCAGCTCTACCTACAGCGGGAGATTGAACAATGAGCAGTTCTTC. Amino acids: CASSTYSGRLNNEQFF.

V and J are TRBV5-1 and TRBJ2-5, with 12 bases lining up with TRBD2. Looked up from germline, CDR1 is SGHRS and CDR2 is YFSETQ. CDR3 length: 16 residues. V was pared by 4 bases and J by 4 bases, with 8 bases of the junction left unmatched. CDR3 protein: CASSPRLAGDGETQYF. The CDR3, as DNA: TGCGCCAGCAGCCCGAGACTAGCGGGAGACGGAGAGACCCAGTACTTC.

The rearrangement links TRBV27 to TRBJ1-5; D might be TRBD1 (5 bases). Trimming took 3 bases from V and 3 from J, leaving 9 bases between them. Germline V gives CDR1 MNHEY, CDR2 SMNVEV (reference sequence). The CDR3 spans 14 residues. The CDR3 here is CASSFSGINQPQHF. The CDR3 DNA reads as TGTGCCAGCAGTTTTTCAGGGATCAATCAGCCCCAGCATTTT.

In its sample, this clonotype was seen a few times. The chain recombines TRBV20-1 with TRBJ1-2; D is ambiguous. The CDR3 is made up of 14 amino acids. Germline V gene lookup returns CDR1 DFQATT and CDR2 SNEGSKA (reference sequence). Trimming removed 1 base from V and 9 bases from J, with 18 bases in between. The CDR3 coding sequence is TGCAGTGCTAGAGTCCAGAGCGGTTATGGTAGCTACACCTTC. It translates to CSARVQSGYGSYTF.

The CDR3 loop reads CASSLDEDSYNEQFF. The CDR3 nucleotides read TGCGCCAGCAGCTTAGATGAGGACAGCTACAATGAGCAGTTCTTC. This chain links TRBV5-1 with TRBJ2-1; possibly TRBD1 for D (6 bases). Between the trimmed V and J ends, which lost 2 bases and 3 bases, there was a span of 12 bases. The CDR3 is made up of 15 amino acids. Germline V gene data show CDR1 as SGHRS and CDR2 as YFSETQ.

This clonotype was observed a few times. This sequence joins TRBV4-3 and TRBJ1-2, with TRBD1 identical over 8 bases. Losses at the gene ends were 0 bases for V and 4 bases for J; bases not matched to a gene: 7. This CDR3 is 16 amino acids long. CDR1 and CDR2 from the germline V gene are LGHNA and YSLEER. Written as DNA, the CDR3 is TGCGCCAGCAGCCAAGATCAGGACACAGGGGGCTATGGCTACACCTTC. This codes for CASSQDQDTGGYGYTF.

The V call is TRBV7-2, the J call TRBJ1-5, with 7 nucleotides matching TRBD1. Germline lookup yields CDR1 SGHTA and CDR2 FQGNSA. CDR3 length equals 15 residues. V shed 3 bases and J 3 bases; nucleotides not matched to a gene: 5. CDR3 sequence reads: CASSFRDSYNQPQHF. Here the CDR3 DNA reads TGTGCCAGCAGCTTCCGGGACAGCTACAATCAGCCCCAGCATTTT.

This clonotype was found a few times. The rearrangement links TRBV6-2 or TRBV6-3 to TRBJ2-6; the D is unclear. The V end was cut by 4 bases, the J end by 3 bases, with 13 bases between. Germline values: CDR1 MNHEY, CDR2 SVGEGT. The CDR3 spans 16 residues. The CDR3 bases are TGTGCCAGCAGTTCCACCCCAAGAGATGGGGCCAACGTCCTGACTTTC. Translation: CASSSTPRDGANVLTF.

As DNA, the CDR3 is TGTGCCTGGAGCCTAGCGGCTAGCACAGATACGCAGTATTTT. Translation: CAWSLAASTDTQYF. The chain has TRBV30 and TRBJ2-3; 7 nucleotides align to TRBD2. The CDR3 runs to 14 residues. With V trimmed by 3 bases and J by 0 bases, 3 bases remained unmatched. CDR1 is GTSNPN and CDR2 is SVGIG in the germline V gene (reference sequence).

V and J are TRBV7-6 and TRBJ1-5; 9 positions match TRBD1. CDR3 length: 21 residues. Germline CDR1 SGHVS, CDR2 FNYEAQ. V trimming: 1 base; J trimming: 7 bases; junction bases outside the gene matches: 23. For the CDR3, the DNA is TGTGCCAGCAGCTTAGGGGGACAGGGTCTAGAATACGCTCCAGTTTGGCAGCCCCAGCATTTT. Protein sequence: CASSLGGQGLEYAPVWQPQHF.

The chain links TRBV5-5 to TRBJ2-5; 9 bases are a match to TRBD1. Germline V lookup: CDR1 SGHKS, CDR2 YYEKEE (reference sequence). The CDR3 has 16 amino acids. The V and J ends lost 3 bases and 0 bases, in that order; junction bases with no gene match: 6. CDR3 sequence reads: CASSSWTGANQETQYF. The CDR3 bases are TGTGCCAGCAGCTCCTGGACAGGGGCGAACCAAGAGACCCAGTACTTC.

This clonotype appeared a few times. The V call is TRBV29-1, the J call TRBJ1-2; 9 bases line up with TRBD1. The germline CDR1 and CDR2 sequences are SQVTM and ANQGSEA. This CDR3 has 15 residues. V lost 6 bases, J lost 1 base, and 9 bases stayed unmatched. CDR3 in DNA: TGCAGCGTCCCCGTGGGGACAGGGAGTAACTATGGCTACACCTTC. It codes for CSVPVGTGSNYGYTF.